Each of the 32 T cell receptor beta chains below was sequenced from the same sample in a study of a mutant IDH1 vaccine in newly diagnosed glioma. These receptors lack a known antigen. Specified time point: week 11, during vaccination. Doses consisted of 300 ug of mutant IDH1 20-mer peptide each, paired with topical imiquimod. Produced via immunoSEQ multiplex PCR; TCRdb's table is partial and in-frame only. The sample yields some 52,000 clones, 91% seen once. Sequencing was performed on PBMCs, taken from a glioma patient whose treatment included an IDH1 peptide vaccine. The receptors stem from a man aged 50 to 60 with glioma.

This rearrangement joins TRBV5-1 to TRBJ2-3; a weak D match, TRBD1 (6 bases). CDR3 length: 14 amino acids. Trimming stripped 2 bases from V and 3 bases from J, with 10 bases between. The germline CDR1 and CDR2 sequences are SGHRS and YFSETQ. DNA for the CDR3: TGCGCCAGCAGCTTCTCACAGGGTACAGATACGCAGTATTTT. Its translation: CASSFSQGTDTQYF.

The chain recombines TRBV2 with TRBJ1-2; TRBD1 aligns across 9 bases. Germline V gives CDR1 SNHLY, CDR2 FYNNEI. The CDR3 sequence is 14 residues long. The junction had 5 bases not matched to a gene; V was cut back by 5 bases and J by 4 bases. The CDR3 region is CASSPGQGSYGYTF. CDR3 bases: TGTGCCAGCAGTCCGGGACAGGGAAGCTATGGCTACACCTTC.

The rearrangement uses TRBV5-6 and TRBJ1-4; 9 positions agree with TRBD1. The germline V gene has CDR1 SGHDT and CDR2 YYEEEE. V was clipped by 4 bases and J by 7 bases; unmatched bases: 14. The CDR3 contains 17 residues. This chain's CDR3 is CASSLAKMTGGGEKLFF. The CDR3 coding sequence is TGTGCCAGCAGCCTCGCTAAAATGACAGGGGGGGGTGAAAAACTGTTTTTT.

In this sample, this clone turned up once. The J gene is TRBJ1-2, the V gene TRBV5-6; TRBD1 aligns across 7 bases. The CDR3 is 12 amino acids. Germline CDR1 and CDR2: SGHDT and YYEEEE. J lost 3 bases, V lost 4 bases, and 0 bases had no gene match. The CDR3: CASSGTDYGYTF. The DNA for the CDR3 is TGTGCCAGCAGCGGGACAGACTATGGCTACACCTTC.

The V and J genes are TRBV7-9 and TRBJ1-6, with D possibly being TRBD1 (5 bases). CDR1 and CDR2 (germline): SEHNR, FQNEAQ (reference sequence). Deletions cut 2 bases from V and 5 bases from J, with 10 bases between. The CDR3 consists of 15 residues. Here the CDR3 DNA reads TGTGCCAGCAGCTTAATGGGGACCGATAATTCACCCCTCCACTTT. Encoded protein: CASSLMGTDNSPLHF.

The CDR3 DNA follows: TGTGCCAGCAGCATAACCGCAGGGAACACTGAAGCTTTCTTT. Amino acid sequence: CASSITAGNTEAFF. The J gene is TRBJ1-1, the V gene TRBV5-4; D ambiguous. The CDR3 has 14 amino acids. Trimming cost V 4 bases and J 1 base, with 11 bases left between them. Per the germline V gene, CDR1 is SGHNT and CDR2 is YYREEE (reference sequence).

This chain uses TRBV5-6 with TRBJ1-2; 11 bases fit TRBD1. V lost 0 bases to trimming and J lost 2 bases; unmatched junction nucleotides: 3. The CDR3 contains 16 residues. Germline assignment: CDR1 SGHDT and CDR2 YYEEEE. The CDR3 region has the DNA TGTGCCAGCAGCTTGGAAGGACAGGGGGCAAACTATGGCTACACCTTC. Its protein is CASSLEGQGANYGYTF.

The rearrangement uses TRBV6-5 and TRBJ1-4, with a tentative D call TRBD1 (5 bases). Germline V gene data show CDR1 as MNHEY and CDR2 as SVGAGI. CDR3 length: 14 amino acids. Trimming shortened V by 2 bases and J by 7 bases, and 11 bases separated the two germline ends. CDR3 sequence (DNA): TGTGCCAGCAGTTACGGCAGCGGGGGTGAAAAACTGTTTTTT. This codes for CASSYGSGGEKLFF.

The V call is TRBV6-1, the J call TRBJ2-1; 8 nucleotides agree with TRBD1. The CDR3 extends over 14 amino acids. Germline CDR1 is MNHNS and CDR2 is SASEGT. V shed 7 bases and J 3 bases; nucleotides not matched to a gene: 5. The CDR3 region is CASTKQGGYNEQFF. CDR3 DNA sequence: TGTGCCAGCACCAAACAGGGGGGCTACAATGAGCAGTTCTTC.

The genes are TRBV7-9 and TRBJ2-7; D is perhaps TRBD1 (5 bases). This CDR3 has 13 residues. Germline loops: CDR1 SEHNR, CDR2 FQNEAQ (reference sequence). Trimming removed 4 bases from V and 0 bases from J, with 7 bases in between. CDR3 residues: CASSSTASYEQYF. The CDR3 nucleotides read TGTGCCAGCAGCTCGACAGCCTCCTACGAGCAGTACTTC.

This sequence joins TRBV4-3 and TRBJ1-2; maybe TRBD1 (6 bases). Germline assignment: CDR1 LGHNA and CDR2 YSLEER. The V and J ends lost 5 bases and 7 bases respectively, with 11 bases between them. The CDR3 has 12 residues. Here the CDR3 reads CASSTQGGGYTF. The CDR3 region has the DNA TGCGCCAGCAGCACACAGGGAGGTGGCTACACCTTC.

The chain carries TRBV19 and TRBJ1-6; maybe TRBD1 (5 bases). V shed 7 bases and J shed 0 bases, with 10 bases lying between them. This CDR3 contains 15 residues. Per germline, CDR1 LNHDA and CDR2 SQIVND (reference sequence). CDR3 loop: CASKGRDSYNSPLHF. The CDR3 DNA sequence: TGTGCCAGTAAGGGCAGGGACTCCTATAATTCACCCCTCCACTTT.

This chain connects TRBV6-5 to TRBJ2-1, with D perhaps matching TRBD1 (6 bases). The CDR3 contains 16 residues. Germline CDR1 and CDR2: MNHEY and SVGAGI. The V end was cut by 0 bases, the J end by 1 base, with 10 bases between. The CDR3 here is CASSYSSRGSYNEQFF. CDR3 DNA: TGTGCCAGCAGTTACTCGAGCAGGGGTTCCTACAATGAGCAGTTCTTC.

This chain uses TRBV4-1 with TRBJ1-5; D remains ambiguous. Trimming removed 1 base from V and 0 bases from J, with 13 bases in between. Germline CDR1 MGHRA, CDR2 YSYEKL. The CDR3 has 17 amino acids. For the CDR3, the DNA is TGCGCCAGCAGCCAAGGAATCGAGAATTATAGCAATCAGCCCCAGCATTTT. Amino acid sequence: CASSQGIENYSNQPQHF.

The J gene is TRBJ2-2, the V gene TRBV4-3; no firm D call. Germline assignment: CDR1 LGHNA and CDR2 YSLEER. V was trimmed by 4 bases and J by 1 base, leaving 10 bases between them. The CDR3 is 15 residues long. For the CDR3, the DNA is TGCGCCAGCAGCCCGGACGGTCAGAACACCGGGGAGCTGTTTTTT. Protein: CASSPDGQNTGELFF.

The V call is TRBV7-2, the J call TRBJ2-4; 10 bases agree with TRBD2. V lost 6 bases and J lost 0; bases outside the gene matches: 5. The CDR3 consists of 16 residues. Germline-derived CDR1 and CDR2 are SGHTA and FQGNSA. CDR3 sequence: CASSYSGGLAKNIQYF. In DNA form, the CDR3 reads TGTGCCAGCAGTTATAGCGGGGGGCTAGCCAAAAACATTCAGTACTTC.

The chain is built from TRBV11-2 and TRBJ1-1; D is ambiguous. Trimming removed 0 bases at V and 1 base at J, with 6 bases between. The germline V gene has CDR1 SGHAT and CDR2 FQNNGV. The CDR3 is 14 amino acids. The CDR3 DNA is TGTGCCAGCAGCTTAGATCCCTCGAACACTGAAGCTTTCTTT. It is translated as CASSLDPSNTEAFF.

The chain joins TRBV6-6 to TRBJ2-2; D gene ambiguous. Trimming left V 2 bases short and J 5 bases short, with 3 bases between. The CDR3 runs 12 residues. Per germline, CDR1 MNHNY and CDR2 SVGAGI (reference sequence). The CDR3 spells CASSYETGELFF. CDR3 nucleotide sequence: TGTGCCAGCAGTTACGAAACCGGGGAGCTGTTTTTT.

This chain uses TRBV10-3 with TRBJ2-7; the D gene is possibly TRBD1 (5 bases). V was trimmed by 3 bases and J by 0 bases, leaving 9 bases between them. The CDR3 has 14 amino acids. Germline lookup yields CDR1 ENHRY and CDR2 SYGVKD. The CDR3 spells CAISEQASSYEQYF. The CDR3 DNA reads TGTGCCATCAGTGAACAGGCTAGCTCCTACGAGCAGTACTTC.

The CDR3 region has the DNA TGTGCCAGCAGCCGCGACCAGGCGGGCTATGGCTACACCTTC. It translates to CASSRDQAGYGYTF. The chain couples TRBV11-2 to TRBJ1-2; unclear D gene. V was trimmed by 5 bases and J by 4 bases, leaving 14 bases between them. Germline V gene lookup returns CDR1 SGHAT and CDR2 FQNNGV. The CDR3 runs to 14 residues.

The chain combines TRBV5-4 with TRBJ1-2; tentatively, D is TRBD1 (6 bases). CDR1 is SGHNT and CDR2 is YYREEE in the germline V gene (reference sequence). The CDR3 length is 14 residues. Trimming took off 4 bases at V and 1 base at J, with 11 bases between the two ends. The chain's CDR3 is CASSADSINYGYTF. The CDR3 DNA reads as TGTGCCAGCAGCGCGGACAGCATTAACTATGGCTACACCTTC.

This chain joins TRBV5-1 and TRBJ2-7; TRBD2 might be the D (7 bases). Germline CDR1 and CDR2: SGHRS and YFSETQ. V was trimmed by 4 bases and J by 5 bases, leaving 19 bases between them. This CDR3 contains 15 residues. This CDR3 is CASSNARGGFNEQYF. CDR3 sequence (DNA): TGCGCCAGCAGCAACGCTAGGGGGGGCTTCAACGAGCAGTACTTC.

The chain couples TRBV28 to TRBJ1-1, with D hard to call. This CDR3 has 14 residues. Germline CDR1 MDHEN, CDR2 SYDVKM. V was clipped by 6 bases and J by 4 bases, with 15 bases between them. CDR3 bases: TGTGCCAGCAGACCCCCTGGTTATTTCACTGAAGCTTTCTTT. It translates to CASRPPGYFTEAFF.

This rearrangement joins TRBV5-1 to TRBJ2-1; 14 bases map to TRBD2. The CDR3 is made up of 19 amino acids. V lost 3 bases and J lost 4; bases outside the gene matches: 12. Looked up from germline, CDR1 is SGHRS and CDR2 is YFSETQ. For the CDR3, the DNA is TGCGCCAGCAGCTCAATAAGGGGGACTAGCGGGAGTTTGTACAATGAGCAGTTCTTC. Translated, it gives CASSSIRGTSGSLYNEQFF.

V usage is TRBV15 and J usage is TRBJ1-2, with 9 positions matching TRBD1. V gave up 0 bases and J gave up 6 bases; unmatched junction bases: 5. From germline, CDR1 is LNHNV and CDR2 YYDKDF (reference sequence). The CDR3 runs to 15 residues. The chain's CDR3 is CATSREAGTGNGYTF. The CDR3 DNA reads as TGTGCCACCAGCAGAGAGGCCGGGACAGGGAATGGCTACACCTTC.

V usage is TRBV5-1 and J usage is TRBJ2-5, with D unclear. The CDR3 is 14 amino acids. With 1 base removed from V and 5 bases from J, the gap between germline ends came to 12 bases. The germline gives CDR1 SGHRS, CDR2 YFSETQ. The DNA of the CDR3 is TGCGCCAGCAGCTTGAACACAGTGCGGGAGACCCAGTACTTC. It encodes CASSLNTVRETQYF.

This clone appeared a few times. The V call is TRBV27, the J call TRBJ1-4; D uncertain. The V end lost 9 bases, the J end lost 12 bases, and 11 bases lay between the germline ends. This CDR3 comprises 10 residues. The germline gives CDR1 MNHEY, CDR2 SMNVEV (reference sequence). For the CDR3, the DNA is TGTGCCAGGGAGTGGGAGGAACTGTTTTTT. Residues: CAREWEELFF. The complete variable domain, with remaining parts taken from reference TRBV27 and TRBJ1-4, reads EAQVTQNPRYLITVTGKKLTVTCSQNMNHEYMSWYRQDPGLGLRQIYYSMNVEVTDKGDVPEGYKVSRKEKRNFPLILESPSPNQTSLYFCAREWEELFFGSGTQLSVL.

V is TRBV19 and J is TRBJ1-5, with 10 bases lining up with TRBD1. The CDR3 is made up of 16 amino acids. The V gene's germline CDR1 is LNHDA and CDR2 SQIVND (reference sequence). V gave up 5 bases and J gave up 3 bases; unmatched junction bases: 7. This chain's CDR3 is CASSPPGTGANQPQHF. DNA of the CDR3: TGTGCCAGTAGTCCTCCCGGGACAGGGGCCAATCAGCCCCAGCATTTT.

V usage is TRBV13 and J usage is TRBJ2-1; D may be TRBD2 (6 bases). CDR1 is PRHDT, CDR2 FYEKMQ, per germline (reference sequence). V was clipped by 7 bases and J by 4 bases, with 23 bases between them. The CDR3 contains 17 residues. CDR3 sequence reads: CASTQSAGTPFYNEQFF. The CDR3 coding sequence is TGTGCCAGCACCCAATCCGCTGGGACTCCGTTTTACAATGAGCAGTTCTTC. The full variable domain, in which reference TRBV13 and TRBJ2-1 provide the parts outside the CDR3, is AAGVIQSPRHLIKEKRETATLKCYPIPRHDTVYWYQQGPGQDPQFLISFYEKMQSDKGSIPDRFSAQQFSDYHSELNMSSLELGDSALYFCASTQSAGTPFYNEQFFGPGTRLTVL.

The rearrangement links TRBV5-3 to TRBJ2-7, with TRBD2 as a possible D gene (5 bases). TRBV5-3 is recorded as an ORF, its role being uncertain. The CDR3 is 13 amino acids. Trimming took 4 bases from V and 2 from J, leaving 10 bases between them. CDR3 nucleotide sequence: TGTGCCAGAAGCGTGGACGGGGCCTACGAGCAGTACTTC. Amino acid sequence: CARSVDGAYEQYF.

The chain employs TRBV10-3 and TRBJ2-7; 8 nucleotides match TRBD2. Germline-derived CDR1 and CDR2 are ENHRY and SYGVKD. CDR3 length: 17 residues. The J segment lost 6 bases and the V segment lost 3 bases, leaving 16 bases of the junction unmatched. The CDR3 nucleotides are TGTGCCATCAGTGACCCCAGCGGAGCGGGAGTTCAGTCCGAGCAGTACTTC. Translation gives CAISDPSGAGVQSEQYF.

V is TRBV7-2 and J is TRBJ1-5; no firm D call. V lost 1 base and J 0 bases, leaving 10 bases between the germline ends. The V gene's germline CDR1 is SGHTA and CDR2 FQGNSA. This CDR3 comprises 16 residues. The CDR3 DNA reads as TGTGCCAGCAGCTTAGTGGCCGGGGATAGCAATCAGCCCCAGCATTTT. It codes for CASSLVAGDSNQPQHF.